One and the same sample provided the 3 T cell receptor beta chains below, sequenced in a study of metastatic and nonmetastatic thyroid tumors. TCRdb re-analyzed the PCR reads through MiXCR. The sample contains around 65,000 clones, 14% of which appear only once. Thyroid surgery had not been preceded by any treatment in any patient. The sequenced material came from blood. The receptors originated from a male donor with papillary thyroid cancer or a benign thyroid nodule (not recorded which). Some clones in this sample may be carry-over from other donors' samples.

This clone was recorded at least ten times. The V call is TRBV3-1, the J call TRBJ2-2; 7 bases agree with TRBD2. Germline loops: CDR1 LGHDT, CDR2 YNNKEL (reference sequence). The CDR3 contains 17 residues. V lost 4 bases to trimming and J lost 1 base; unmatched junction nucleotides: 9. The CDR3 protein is CASSPRPSGLNTGELFF. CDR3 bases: TGTGCCAGCAGCCCCCGTCCTAGCGGTTTGAACACCGGGGAGCTGTTTTTT.

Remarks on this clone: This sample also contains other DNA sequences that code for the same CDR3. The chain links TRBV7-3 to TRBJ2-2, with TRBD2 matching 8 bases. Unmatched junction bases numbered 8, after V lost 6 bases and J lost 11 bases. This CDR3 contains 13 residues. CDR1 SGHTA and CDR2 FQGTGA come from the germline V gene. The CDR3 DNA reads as TGTGCCAGCAGAGACGGACTAGCTGGTGAGCTGTTTTTT. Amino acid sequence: CASRDGLAGELFF.

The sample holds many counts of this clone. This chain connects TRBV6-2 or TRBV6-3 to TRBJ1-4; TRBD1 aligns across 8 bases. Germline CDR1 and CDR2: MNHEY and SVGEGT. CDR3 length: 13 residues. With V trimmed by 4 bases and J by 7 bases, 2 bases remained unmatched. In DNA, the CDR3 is TGTGCCAGCAGTTTCGACAGGGGTGAAAAACTGTTTTTT. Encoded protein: CASSFDRGEKLFF.